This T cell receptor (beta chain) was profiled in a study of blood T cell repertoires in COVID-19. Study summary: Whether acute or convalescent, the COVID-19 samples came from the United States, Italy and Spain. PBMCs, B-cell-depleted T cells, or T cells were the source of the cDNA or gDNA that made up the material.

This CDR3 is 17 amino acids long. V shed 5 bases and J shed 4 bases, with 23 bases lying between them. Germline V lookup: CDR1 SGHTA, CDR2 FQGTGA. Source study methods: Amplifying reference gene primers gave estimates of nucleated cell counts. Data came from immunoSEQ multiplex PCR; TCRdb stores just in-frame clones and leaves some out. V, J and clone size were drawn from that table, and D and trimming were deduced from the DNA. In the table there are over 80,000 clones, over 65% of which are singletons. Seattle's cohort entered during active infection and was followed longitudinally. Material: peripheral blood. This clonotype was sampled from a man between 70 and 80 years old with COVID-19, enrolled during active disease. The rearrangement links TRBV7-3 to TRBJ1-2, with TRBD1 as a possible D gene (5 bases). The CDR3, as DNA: TGTGCCAGCAGCCCGGATCCACAGGCGGCGATTTCCTATGGCTACACCTTC. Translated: CASSPDPQAAISYGYTF.